The clone carrying this T cell receptor (beta chain) was counted only a few times. This record belongs to a study of blood T cell repertoires in COVID-19. About the research overall: Researchers got acute and convalescent COVID-19 samples from the United States, Italy and Spain. Sample material is recorded as cDNA or gDNA derived from T cells, B-cell-depleted T cells, or PBMCs.

The Seattle patients, enrolled during active infection, were followed longitudinally. Per the original data handling: Amplification of reference gene primers was used by the study to estimate nucleated cell counts. Data came from immunoSEQ multiplex PCR; TCRdb stores just in-frame clones and leaves some out. The V and J calls and clone size are taken from that table; D and trimming were inferred from the DNA. The sample lists roughly 330,000 clones, about 87% occurring once. Germline V gene sequence: CDR1 GTSNPN, CDR2 SVGIG (reference sequence). This CDR3 contains 14 residues. V was clipped by 0 bases and J by 4 bases, with 13 bases between them.

The clonotype comes from a man aged 25 to 45 with COVID-19, enrolled during active disease. The source material was peripheral blood. This rearrangement joins TRBV30 to TRBJ2-7, with D possibly TRBD1 on 6 matching bases. CDR3 region: CAWSVGRGGYEQYF. The CDR3 DNA reads as TGTGCCTGGAGTGTAGGCAGGGGTGGGTACGAGCAGTACTTC. The whole variable domain, filled in from reference TRBV30 and TRBJ2-7, reads SQTIHQWPATLVQPVGSPLSLECTVEGTSNPNLYWYRQAAGRGLQLLFYSVGIGQISSEVPQNLSASRPQDRQFILSSKKLLLSDSGFYLCAWSVGRGGYEQYFGPGTRLTVT.